This entry features one T cell receptor (beta chain) sequence. This sample is part of a study of blood T cell repertoires in COVID-19. Each participant's cohort was designated according to participant-reported clinical history. Sequencing used immunoSEQ multiplex PCR; TCRdb keeps in-frame clones, though not all of them. The table records roughly 520,000 clones, around 89% of them present only once. The CDR3 runs 13 residues. CDR1 SGHVS and CDR2 FQNEAQ come from the germline V gene. Trimming took 5 bases from V and 5 from J, leaving 12 bases between them. V gene TRBV7-8 combines with J gene TRBJ1-1, with D unresolved. The sequenced sample consisted of PBMCs or T cells enriched from blood (not recorded which). The receptor was derived from a woman between 35 and 50 years old who had recovered from COVID-19. This CDR3 reads CASSALEGTEAFF. The DNA of the CDR3 is TGTGCCAGCAGCGCGTTGGAGGGAACTGAAGCTTTCTTT.